The 16 T cell receptor beta chains listed next were all sequenced from one sample in a study of blood T cell repertoires in COVID-19. Clones were read by immunoSEQ multiplex PCR, and TCRdb kept only the in-frame ones, dropping some. Found here are roughly 250,000 clones, about 88% of them singletons; the top ten hold 2.1%. The specimen was peripheral blood. These receptors all stem from a middle-aged woman who had recovered from COVID-19.

The chain joins TRBV28 to TRBJ1-2; D is unresolved. This CDR3 region has 15 residues. In germline, CDR1 is MDHEN, CDR2 SYDVKM. V was shortened by 2 bases and J by 1 base, with 11 bases between the two germline ends. The CDR3 DNA follows: TGTGCCAGCAGTTTACCGAGCGGCCTTAACTATGGCTACACCTTC. It codes for CASSLPSGLNYGYTF.

The chain uses TRBV6-1 and TRBJ1-1, with a tentative D call TRBD1 (5 bases). The V gene lost 6 bases and the J gene lost 7 bases, with 15 bases spanning the gap. Germline CDR1 reads MNHNS; CDR2 reads SASEGT. CDR3 size: 13 residues. Here the CDR3 reads CASRFQRGSEAFF. The DNA for the CDR3 is TGTGCCAGCAGATTCCAAAGGGGTAGTGAAGCTTTCTTT.

J is TRBJ1-2 and V is TRBV7-2; the D gene is possibly TRBD1 (5 bases). This CDR3 spans 17 amino acids. Germline loops: CDR1 SGHTA, CDR2 FQGNSA. V was shortened by 2 bases and J by 6 bases, with 22 bases between the two germline ends. Here the CDR3 reads CASSLRPPDGGRNGYTF. For the CDR3, the DNA is TGTGCCAGCAGCTTAAGGCCGCCCGACGGGGGGAGGAATGGCTACACCTTC.

The chain is built from TRBV24-1 and TRBJ1-5, with 7 bases aligning to TRBD1. Germline V gene data show CDR1 as KGHDR and CDR2 as SFDVKD. J lost 1 base, V lost 0 bases, and 2 bases had no gene match. The CDR3 loop spans 16 amino acids. The CDR3 loop is CATSDLAGGSNQPQHF. As DNA, the CDR3 is TGTGCCACCAGTGATTTGGCAGGGGGAAGCAATCAGCCCCAGCATTTT.

The chain employs TRBV5-4 and TRBJ1-3, with TRBD1 matching 9 bases. Germline CDR1 reads SGHNT; CDR2 reads YYREEE (reference sequence). With V trimmed by 4 bases and J by 2 bases, 13 bases remained unmatched. The CDR3 sequence is 18 residues long. The DNA of the CDR3 is TGTGCCAGCAGCGTAGATCCTCCGGGACAGGGTACTGGAAACACCATATATTTT. Its protein is CASSVDPPGQGTGNTIYF.

This clone was observed once. The V call is TRBV15, the J call TRBJ2-2, with TRBD1 as a possible D gene (6 bases). This CDR3 comprises 14 residues. Looked up from germline, CDR1 is LNHNV and CDR2 is YYDKDF (reference sequence). The V end was cut by 8 bases, the J end by 2 bases, with 12 bases between. In DNA, the CDR3 is TGTGCCACCGGAAAAGGGGGAAACACCGGGGAGCTGTTTTTT. It codes for CATGKGGNTGELFF.

The chain uses TRBV10-3 and TRBJ2-7, with 9 positions matching TRBD1. The germline V gene has CDR1 ENHRY and CDR2 SYGVKD. This CDR3 has 14 residues. V gave up 7 bases and J gave up 0 bases; unmatched junction bases: 4. CDR3 loop: CAIKGTGSSYEQYF. The DNA of the CDR3 is TGTGCCATCAAAGGGACAGGGAGCTCCTACGAGCAGTACTTC.

J is TRBJ1-2 and V is TRBV3-1 (or the pseudogene TRBV3-2), with TRBD1 as a possible D gene (5 bases). This CDR3 contains 15 residues. From germline, CDR1 is LGHDT and CDR2 YNNKEL (reference sequence). V lost 1 base and J lost 5, with 14 bases in between. The CDR3 reads CASSQAGPRGYGYTF. In DNA form, the CDR3 reads TGTGCCAGCAGCCAAGCGGGGCCCCGGGGGTATGGCTACACCTTC.

The rearrangement links TRBV5-5 to TRBJ2-1, with TRBD2 matching over 10 bases. V was pared by 4 bases and J by 2 bases, with 6 bases of the junction left unmatched. The CDR3 consists of 16 residues. Germline lookup yields CDR1 SGHKS and CDR2 YYEKEE (reference sequence). This CDR3 is CASSGASGGPYNEQFF. Here the CDR3 DNA reads TGTGCCAGCAGCGGCGCTAGCGGGGGTCCCTACAATGAGCAGTTCTTC.

This chain connects TRBV20-1 to TRBJ2-7; D uncertain. Germline loops: CDR1 DFQATT, CDR2 SNEGSKA (reference sequence). Trimming left V 3 bases short and J 7 bases short, with 13 bases between. CDR3 length equals 12 residues. CDR3 DNA sequence: TGCAGTGCTAGTCGAGAAGCGCGTGAGCAGTACTTC. Translating gives CSASREAREQYF.

V is TRBV25-1 and J is TRBJ2-7, with 10 nucleotides matching TRBD1. V gave up 4 bases and J gave up 0 bases; unmatched junction bases: 3. CDR1 MGHDK and CDR2 SYGVNS come from the germline V gene. The CDR3 sequence is 15 residues long. This CDR3 is CASSGRTGGSYEQYF. CDR3 nucleotides: TGTGCCAGCAGTGGTCGGACAGGGGGCTCCTACGAGCAGTACTTC.

This clone was seen only once. The chain uses TRBV25-1 and TRBJ2-5; 13 nucleotides align to TRBD2. Per the germline V gene, CDR1 is MGHDK and CDR2 is SYGVNS. The CDR3 is made up of 15 amino acids. The J segment lost 5 bases and the V segment lost 4 bases, leaving 4 bases of the junction unmatched. DNA of the CDR3: TGTGCCAGCAGTGGGGGACTAGCGGGGATGGAGACCCAGTACTTC. This gives the protein CASSGGLAGMETQYF.

This chain joins TRBV5-6 and TRBJ2-7; D unclear. V lost 2 bases, J lost 6 bases, and 12 bases lay in between. CDR3 length: 13 amino acids. Germline V gives CDR1 SGHDT, CDR2 YYEEEE. CDR3 bases: TGTGCCAGCAGCTTTACACTATTGCCCGAGCAGTACTTC. Translated, it gives CASSFTLLPEQYF. The full variable domain, with the rest looked up from reference TRBV5-6 and TRBJ2-7, is DAGVTQSPTHLIKTRGQQVTLRCSPKSGHDTVSWYQQALGQGPQFIFQYYEEEERQRGNFPDRFSGHQFPNYSSELNVNALLLGDSALYLCASSFTLLPEQYFGPGTRLTVT.

This sequence joins TRBV7-8 and TRBJ1-1; D is ambiguous. Trimming cost V 5 bases and J 0 bases, with 7 bases left between them. The germline V gene encodes CDR1 SGHVS and CDR2 FQNEAQ. CDR3 length: 13 amino acids. Here the CDR3 DNA reads TGTGCCAGCAGCCGATACATGAACACTGAAGCTTTCTTT. Translation gives CASSRYMNTEAFF.

The CDR3 DNA is TGTGCCAGCAGCCCCCGCCGCCAGGGGGCGCGTAGTGATTTGCAGTATTTT. Protein: CASSPRRQGARSDLQYF. The gene calls are TRBV7-2 and TRBJ2-3; 8 bases align to TRBD1. In germline, CDR1 is SGHTA, CDR2 FQGNSA. Germline trimming cut 5 bases from V and 11 bases from J; bases unmatched to any gene: 21. The CDR3 extends over 17 amino acids.

The V and J genes are TRBV19 and TRBJ2-7; a weak D match, TRBD2 (7 bases). V was pared by 1 base and J by 0 bases, with 13 bases between. Germline lookup yields CDR1 LNHDA and CDR2 SQIVND (reference sequence). This CDR3 is built from 16 residues. The CDR3 reads CASSIVGGLSSYEQYF. For the CDR3, the DNA is TGTGCCAGTAGTATAGTCGGGGGGCTGAGCTCCTACGAGCAGTACTTC.